Each of the 5 T cell receptor beta chains below was sequenced from the same sample in a study of cytomegalovirus exposure and HLA in healthy donors. Primers included in the PCR were 60 Vbeta and 13 Jbeta primers. Sequencing was performed with immunoSEQ multiplex PCR; in TCRdb, only in-frame clones are kept and a portion is missing. Of about 150,000 clones listed, about four fifths are singletons. The sequenced sample consisted of PBMCs. These TCRs come from a man between 18 and 35 years old in good health and CMV-seronegative.

This sequence joins TRBV27 and TRBJ2-1; no firm D call. The CDR3 extends over 15 amino acids. Trimming pared 3 bases from V and 4 bases from J, leaving 13 bases between. CDR1 is MNHEY, CDR2 SMNVEV, per germline (reference sequence). CDR3: CASSLRGGTYNEQFF. The CDR3, as DNA: TGTGCCAGCAGTTTGAGAGGCGGAACGTACAATGAGCAGTTCTTC.

The CDR3 region is CASRGTGGFGDTEAFF. For the CDR3, the DNA is TGCGCCAGCAGGGGGACAGGGGGGTTCGGAGACACTGAAGCTTTCTTT. The chain is built from TRBV5-1 and TRBJ1-1; TRBD1 aligns across 11 bases. Germline values: CDR1 SGHRS, CDR2 YFSETQ. Trimming removed 5 bases from V and 3 bases from J; junction bases left unmatched: 9. The CDR3 is 16 amino acids.

This clone was recorded only once. The V gene is TRBV6-6, the J gene TRBJ1-5; weak D call: TRBD1 (5 bases). CDR3 length: 16 residues. The germline CDR1 and CDR2 sequences are MNHNY and SVGAGI (reference sequence). V was clipped by 0 bases and J by 2 bases, with 11 bases between them. CDR3 protein: CASSYSAGRGNQPQHF. The CDR3, as DNA: TGTGCCAGCAGTTACTCGGCAGGGAGGGGCAATCAGCCCCAGCATTTT.

The chain recombines TRBV16 with TRBJ1-2, with 7 positions matching TRBD1. V gave up 4 bases and J gave up 3 bases; unmatched junction bases: 5. This CDR3 is 14 amino acids long. Looked up from germline, CDR1 is KGHSY and CDR2 is FQNENV. CDR3 in DNA: TGTGCCAGCAGCCGACGAACAGGGGACTATGGCTACACCTTC. It yields the protein CASSRRTGDYGYTF.

V is TRBV5-4 and J is TRBJ2-7; D call uncertain. Trimming stripped 1 base from V and 2 bases from J, with 10 bases between. This CDR3 is 14 amino acids long. CDR1 and CDR2 from the germline V gene are SGHNT and YYREEE (reference sequence). CDR3 residues: CASSLRGTTYEQYF. In DNA, the CDR3 is TGTGCCAGCAGCTTGCGAGGAACGACCTACGAGCAGTACTTC.